Listed below are T cell receptor beta chains from one sample, sequenced in a study of T cell responses to AZD1222 COVID-19 vaccine. Produced via immunoSEQ multiplex PCR; TCRdb's table is partial and in-frame only. The sample has some 150,000 clones, around 90% seen once. The specimen comprised peripheral blood, sampled on day 0 of AZD1222 vaccination. These receptors all stem from an adult in good health. Both conserved end residues are part of each CDR3. Fields, in order: clone size, V gene, D gene, J gene, CDR3 DNA, CDR3 protein. D genes are given only for firm matches. Size tells how often a clone was seen (once, few, many) or the class of an expanded clone, and some rows leave it out.

.	TRBV28	.	TRBJ1-6	TGTGCCAGCAGTTTAGTAGCACGGCTTCGAGATTCACCCCTCCACTTT	CASSLVARLRDSPLHF
.	TRBV3-1/TRBV3-2	TRBD2	TRBJ2-1	TGTGCCAGCAGCAATTCCGGGACTAGTATCTACAATGAGCAGTTCTTC	CASSNSGTSIYNEQFF
once	TRBV3-1/TRBV3-2	.	TRBJ1-4	TGTGCCAGCAGCCAAGGGCGGGGGGTAGGTGAAAAACTGTTTTTT	CASSQGRGVGEKLFF
.	TRBV5-1	.	TRBJ1-1	TGCGCCAGCAGCTTCTCGGGTCATGAAGCTTTCTTT	CASSFSGHEAFF
.	TRBV6-5	TRBD1	TRBJ2-2	TGTGCCAGCAGTTATAGGGGGACAGGGAGTGCCGGGGAGCTGTTTTTT	CASSYRGTGSAGELFF
.	TRBV30	.	TRBJ2-7	TGTGCCTGGAGACGGGACTACGAGCAGTACTTC	CAWRRDYEQYF
.	TRBV6-6	.	TRBJ1-1	TGTGCCAGCAGTTCCCTGGACCCTCCCGTACCTTTCTTT	CASSSLDPPVPFF
.	TRBV28	.	TRBJ2-7	TGTGCCAGCAGCATAGACTGGACAAGGCAGTACTTC	CASSIDWTRQYF
few	TRBV12-3/TRBV12-4	TRBD1	TRBJ1-1	TGTGCCAGCAGCACACAGGGGGCTACTGAAGCTTTCTTT	CASSTQGATEAFF
.	TRBV20-1	.	TRBJ2-3	TGCAGTGCTAGTGACGCCTTATACTCGAGGAGCCGGGCGACAGATACGCAGTATTTT	CSASDALYSRSRATDTQYF
.	TRBV19	TRBD1	TRBJ1-1	TGTGCCAGTAATAGGGACAGCCTCATGGTTACTGAAGCTTTCTTT	CASNRDSLMVTEAFF
.	TRBV28	TRBD2	TRBJ2-5	TGTGCCAGCAGCCACACGACTAGCGGGACCCGTAAGACCCAGTACTTC	CASSHTTSGTRKTQYF
.	TRBV2	.	TRBJ1-5	TGTGCCAGCAGGGCCCCCAGGGGCAGCAATCAGCCCCAGCATTTT	CASRAPRGSNQPQHF
.	TRBV19	TRBD1	TRBJ1-1	TGTGCCAGTAGTCACAGGGGCATGAACACTGAAGCTTTCTTT	CASSHRGMNTEAFF
.	TRBV19	TRBD2	TRBJ2-1	TGTGCCAGTAGTGCCCTAGCGGGGGCTTATAATGAGCAGTTCTTC	CASSALAGAYNEQFF
.	TRBV7-9	.	TRBJ2-7	TGTGCCAGCAGCCAAACGCAGGCCGGACGGACCGAGGGGGGCTACGAGCAGTACTTC	CASSQTQAGRTEGGYEQYF
.	TRBV6-4	TRBD2	TRBJ2-1	TGTGCCAGCAGTGAGTTAGCGGGAGTTAGCAATGAGCAGTTCTTC	CASSELAGVSNEQFF
few	TRBV11-1	.	TRBJ2-3	TGTGCCAGCAGCTTAGGAGGTTCCTCAGATACGCAGTATTTT	CASSLGGSSDTQYF
.	TRBV7-2	TRBD2	TRBJ2-7	TGTGCCAGCAGCTTAGCGGGAGGGGCTAGCTCCTACGAGCAGTACTTC	CASSLAGGASSYEQYF
.	TRBV5-4	.	TRBJ1-2	TGTGCCAGCAGCTTCTTGGGTGAAGATGGCTACACCTTC	CASSFLGEDGYTF
.	TRBV30	TRBD2	TRBJ2-1	TGTGCCTGGGAAAAAGCGGGAGGGCCAAGGGATGAGCAGTTCTTC	CAWEKAGGPRDEQFF
.	TRBV3-1/TRBV3-2	.	TRBJ2-7	TGTGCCAGCAGCCAAGGAAGGAGTCAGGTCTACGAGCAGTACTTC	CASSQGRSQVYEQYF
.	TRBV12-3/TRBV12-4	.	TRBJ1-6	TGTGCCAGCAGCCCACAGGGAAATTCACCCCTCCACTTT	CASSPQGNSPLHF
once	TRBV27	TRBD1	TRBJ2-7	TGTGCCAGCAGTTCCCCTCGGGGGACAGGGGCCTACGAGCAGTACTTC	CASSSPRGTGAYEQYF
.	TRBV4-2	.	TRBJ2-1	TGTGCCAGCAGCCAAGGTGGGACCTACGTCTACAATGAGCAGTTCTTC	CASSQGGTYVYNEQFF
.	TRBV25-1	TRBD1	TRBJ2-7	TGTGCCAGCAGTGTCCGGACAGGGGGAAGGGACGAGCAGTACTTC	CASSVRTGGRDEQYF